These 26 T cell receptor beta chains originate from one sample sequenced in a study of shared clonotypes between healthy human individuals (dated by TCRdb to about 2020). The receptor library was made with the immunoSEQ multiplex PCR assay. TCRdb stores this immuneACCESS table with in-frame sequences only. Part of the clones is absent; in the studies checked, under half of the shortfall reflects unresolved V genes, and no reason is known for the rest. For this sample there are about 580,000 clones; roughly 98% appear just once. More than 0.3% of the sample belongs to the ten largest clones. CD8 naive samples consisted of CD45RO-negative cells that were positively selected for CCR7, yielding a CD45RA+CCR7+ population without TemRA cells. Sequencing was carried out using naive CD8+ T cells sorted from blood. The cell subset or site label on this specimen signifies: CD45RA+CCR7+. The origin of the receptors is a man aged 25 to 45 in good health.

The chain joins TRBV29-1 to TRBJ2-1; 14 bases map to TRBD2. The CDR3 is made up of 15 amino acids. CDR1 and CDR2 (germline): SQVTM, ANQGSEA. J gave up 9 bases and V 4 bases, and 8 bases lay outside the gene matches. CDR3 sequence (DNA): TGCAGCGTTGCCCCCGGGACTAGCGGGAGCGTTGAGCAGTTCTTC. This encodes CSVAPGTSGSVEQFF.

V usage is TRBV6-6 and J usage is TRBJ1-5; D gene unclear. The CDR3 covers 14 residues. Germline CDR1 and CDR2: MNHNY and SVGAGI (reference sequence). The V end lost 4 bases, the J end lost 4 bases, and 11 bases lay between the germline ends. In DNA form, the CDR3 reads TGTGCCAGCAGTTTGTCGGGCAGAAATCAGCCCCAGCATTTT. This sequence encodes CASSLSGRNQPQHF.

The chain combines TRBV19 with TRBJ1-1; the D is unclear. The ends were cut back, 6 bases at V and 2 bases at J, with 7 bases in the middle. Germline V gene data show CDR1 as LNHDA and CDR2 as SQIVND (reference sequence). The CDR3 covers 12 residues. The CDR3 spells CASRDPNTEAFF. The CDR3 region has the DNA TGTGCCAGTAGAGACCCTAACACTGAAGCTTTCTTT.

The chain couples TRBV29-1 to TRBJ2-7; TRBD1 aligns across 8 bases. The CDR3 runs to 17 residues. CDR1 is SQVTM, CDR2 ANQGSEA, per germline. V was clipped by 1 base and J by 2 bases; unmatched bases: 13. The DNA for the CDR3 is TGCAGCGTTGAAGCCCGCAAAATGGGACAGGCCCCCTACGAGCAGTACTTC. Translating gives CSVEARKMGQAPYEQYF.

The chain has TRBV2 and TRBJ2-5; 8 nucleotides line up with TRBD1. The CDR3 is made up of 12 amino acids. Trimming at V came to 11 bases and at J to 2 bases, leaving 4 bases not matched to a gene. Germline CDR1 and CDR2: SNHLY and FYNNEI. The CDR3 protein is CAVDRGQETQYF. The CDR3 DNA sequence: TGTGCCGTAGACAGGGGACAAGAGACCCAGTACTTC.

The chain recombines TRBV29-1 with TRBJ2-7; the D is unclear. CDR1 and CDR2 (germline): SQVTM, ANQGSEA. The CDR3 is 12 residues long. V was shortened by 1 base and J by 4 bases, with 8 bases between the two germline ends. CDR3 nucleotides: TGCAGCGTTGAAGTAGGCCAGTACGAGCAGTACTTC. This translates into CSVEVGQYEQYF.

This chain uses TRBV7-9 with TRBJ2-7; D call uncertain. There are 12 residues in the CDR3. Trimming removed 7 bases from V and 4 bases from J, with 11 bases in between. The germline CDR1 and CDR2 sequences are SEHNR and FQNEAQ (reference sequence). CDR3 sequence (DNA): TGTGCCAGCACCACCGTGAGTTACGAGCAGTACTTC. Its protein is CASTTVSYEQYF.

The chain has TRBV6-4 and TRBJ2-7; D may match TRBD1 or TRBD2 (7 bases each). The CDR3 sequence is 15 residues long. Germline V gene lookup returns CDR1 MRHNA and CDR2 SNTAGT. With 3 bases removed from V and 2 bases from J, the gap between germline ends came to 14 bases. The CDR3 nucleotides are TGTGCCAGCAGTGAAGAGGGAGGGGGCGCCTACGAGCAGTACTTC. Its translation: CASSEEGGGAYEQYF.

The V and J genes are TRBV7-2 and TRBJ2-3; D perhaps matches TRBD1 (6 bases). V lost 5 bases and J 2 bases, leaving 11 bases between the germline ends. The germline V gene has CDR1 SGHTA and CDR2 FQGNSA. The CDR3 spans 14 residues. CDR3 sequence (DNA): TGTGCCAGCAGCAAGTGGACAGTCACAGATACGCAGTATTTT. Encoded protein: CASSKWTVTDTQYF. The whole variable domain, filled in from reference TRBV7-2 and TRBJ2-3, reads GAGVSQSPSNKVTEKGKDVELRCDPISGHTALYWYRQSLGQGLEFLIYFQGNSAPDKSGLPSDRFSAERTGGSVSTLTIQRTQQEDSAVYLCASSKWTVTDTQYFGPGTRLTVL.

J is TRBJ1-4 and V is TRBV5-1; D is undetermined. V lost 3 bases and J 7 bases, leaving 13 bases between the germline ends. The CDR3 has 14 residues. The germline CDR1 and CDR2 sequences are SGHRS and YFSETQ. CDR3 in amino acids: CASSSWTAGEKLFF. The CDR3 nucleotides are TGCGCCAGCAGCTCCTGGACCGCGGGTGAAAAACTGTTTTTT.

The chain recombines TRBV5-4 with TRBJ2-7, with 12 bases aligning to TRBD1. V gave up 4 bases and J gave up 4 bases; unmatched junction bases: 12. The CDR3 has 17 amino acids. In germline, CDR1 is SGHNT, CDR2 YYREEE (reference sequence). CDR3 in DNA: TGTGCCAGCAGCCGTCCTAACCGGGACAGGGGGCGTTACGAGCAGTACTTC. Encoded protein: CASSRPNRDRGRYEQYF.

The J gene is TRBJ2-2, the V gene TRBV19; D tentatively fits TRBD1 or TRBD2 (5 bases each). Germline CDR1 LNHDA, CDR2 SQIVND (reference sequence). The CDR3 runs to 17 residues. V lost 5 bases and J 4 bases, leaving 20 bases between the germline ends. The CDR3 bases are TGTGCCAGTAGTGAGGCAGGGACCTCCTCGGGCACCGGGGAGCTGTTTTTT. Translated, it gives CASSEAGTSSGTGELFF.

This CDR3 is CASSQDLGGTGGSTDTQYF. The CDR3 nucleotides are TGCGCCAGCAGCCAAGACTTGGGCGGGACAGGGGGATCCACAGATACGCAGTATTTT. The chain uses TRBV4-3 and TRBJ2-3; TRBD1 matches 11 bases. The length of the CDR3 is 19 residues. With V trimmed by 0 bases and J by 2 bases, 10 bases remained unmatched. Germline V gene sequence: CDR1 LGHNA, CDR2 YSLEER.

The rearrangement uses TRBV11-2 and TRBJ2-5, with D uncertain. The CDR3 covers 14 residues. The germline CDR1 and CDR2 sequences are SGHAT and FQNNGV. V was cut by 7 bases and J by 2 bases, with 14 bases left in between. DNA of the CDR3: TGTGCCAGCACCTCGGGCCCCGGGCAAGAGACCCAGTACTTC. It specifies CASTSGPGQETQYF.

This chain connects TRBV6-1 to TRBJ1-2; D might be TRBD1 (6 bases). This CDR3 is built from 16 residues. Trimming pared 3 bases from V and 9 bases from J, leaving 23 bases between. The germline V gene encodes CDR1 MNHNS and CDR2 SASEGT. The CDR3 coding sequence is TGTGCCAGCAGTGATATGACGCCACAGGGACTTCCTCGCTACACCTTC. Translating gives CASSDMTPQGLPRYTF.

The chain links TRBV28 to TRBJ2-5, with no clear D. The CDR3 has 12 amino acids. Per germline, CDR1 MDHEN and CDR2 SYDVKM. V was clipped by 4 bases and J by 13 bases, with 16 bases between them. CDR3 DNA sequence: TGTGCCAGCAGTTGGCGTTCCCCAAAGGTGTACTTC. Its translation: CASSWRSPKVYF.

The J gene is TRBJ2-2, the V gene TRBV7-8; a possible D gene is TRBD2 (6 bases). This CDR3 is 17 amino acids long. Germline CDR1 reads SGHVS; CDR2 reads FQNEAQ. V was trimmed by 3 bases and J by 0 bases, leaving 14 bases between them. The CDR3 spells CASSFRREASNTGELFF. The CDR3 DNA reads as TGTGCCAGCAGCTTTCGAAGGGAGGCGTCGAACACCGGGGAGCTGTTTTTT.

The CDR3 here is CASSLIAGGPKNEQFF. Here the CDR3 DNA reads TGTGCCAGCAGCTTGATAGCGGGAGGGCCTAAGAATGAGCAGTTCTTC. The chain uses TRBV7-3 and TRBJ2-1; 11 bases are shared with TRBD2. V shed 3 bases, J shed 7 bases, and the junction held 8 bases outside the gene matches. From germline, CDR1 is SGHTA and CDR2 FQGTGA. This CDR3 is built from 16 residues.

V is TRBV4-1 and J is TRBJ1-2; D remains unclear. This CDR3 contains 16 residues. Germline V gives CDR1 MGHRA, CDR2 YSYEKL. Trimming removed 1 base from V and 2 bases from J, with 14 bases in between. In nucleotides, the CDR3 is TGCGCCAGCAGCCAAGTCCTCCAAGGCAGAAACTATGGCTACACCTTC. As protein: CASSQVLQGRNYGYTF.

The chain recombines TRBV7-9 with TRBJ2-7; 7 bases fit TRBD2. CDR1 is SEHNR and CDR2 is FQNEAQ in the germline V gene (reference sequence). Losses at the gene ends were 4 bases for V and 1 base for J; bases not matched to a gene: 7. This CDR3 is built from 15 residues. CDR3 sequence: CASSSGGSSSYEQYF. The CDR3 region has the DNA TGTGCCAGCAGCTCTGGCGGGAGTTCGTCCTACGAGCAGTACTTC. The complete variable domain, with remaining parts taken from reference TRBV7-9 and TRBJ2-7, reads DTGVSQNPRHKITKRGQNVTFRCDPISEHNRLYWYRQTLGQGPEFLTYFQNEAQLEKSRLLSDRFSAERPKGSFSTLEIQRTEQGDSAMYLCASSSGGSSSYEQYFGPGTRLTVT.

The rearrangement joins TRBV7-8 to TRBJ2-7; D is unresolved. The V end was cut by 7 bases, the J end by 5 bases, with 15 bases between. The CDR3 is 13 amino acids. Germline V gives CDR1 SGHVS, CDR2 FQNEAQ. CDR3 in amino acids: CASTAWGANEQYF. The CDR3 coding sequence is TGTGCCAGCACCGCTTGGGGTGCAAACGAGCAGTACTTC.

The chain links TRBV6-1 to TRBJ1-5; 7 bases line up with TRBD1. The CDR3 totals 15 residues. CDR1 MNHNS and CDR2 SASEGT come from the germline V gene. Losses at the gene ends were 0 bases for V and 6 bases for J; bases not matched to a gene: 5. The DNA of the CDR3 is TGTGCCAGCAGTGAAGCAGAGGGGGCGGGTCAGCCCCAGCATTTT. Its translation is CASSEAEGAGQPQHF.

The rearrangement links TRBV14 to TRBJ2-7, with TRBD1 matching over 7 bases. J lost 3 bases, V lost 4 bases, and 6 bases had no gene match. Germline CDR1 reads SGHDN; CDR2 reads FVKESK. This CDR3 region has 14 residues. In DNA form, the CDR3 reads TGTGCCAGCAGCCCTAGACAGGGCTTCTACGAGCAGTACTTC. Amino acid sequence: CASSPRQGFYEQYF.

This clone came up once. V usage is TRBV2 and J usage is TRBJ2-3; 9 positions match TRBD2. The CDR3 extends over 22 amino acids. V lost 0 bases to trimming and J lost 0 bases; unmatched junction nucleotides: 19. The germline CDR1 and CDR2 sequences are SNHLY and FYNNEI. The CDR3: CASSEALQTRSGRIASTDTQYF. CDR3 nucleotides: TGTGCCAGCAGTGAAGCGCTTCAAACGAGAAGCGGGAGGATTGCTAGCACAGATACGCAGTATTTT.

This clone has a single count. Other DNA sequences in the same sample also yield this CDR3. The chain carries TRBV9 and TRBJ2-7, with TRBD1 matching over 11 bases. Losses at the gene ends were 0 bases for V and 3 bases for J; bases not matched to a gene: 2. Germline V gene data show CDR1 as SGDLS and CDR2 as YYNGEE. This CDR3 region has 15 residues. In DNA, the CDR3 is TGTGCCAGCAGCGTAGTCGGGACAGGGGGCTACGAGCAGTACTTC. Its protein product is CASSVVGTGGYEQYF.

The chain combines TRBV19 with TRBJ1-1; 9 bases are shared with TRBD1. Germline V gene sequence: CDR1 LNHDA, CDR2 SQIVND (reference sequence). The ends lost 5 bases at V and 5 bases at J; junction bases unmatched: 9. The CDR3 loop spans 15 amino acids. CDR3 in amino acids: CASSVRGQGLTEAFF. In DNA form, the CDR3 reads TGTGCCAGTAGTGTGAGGGGACAGGGTTTAACTGAAGCTTTCTTT.